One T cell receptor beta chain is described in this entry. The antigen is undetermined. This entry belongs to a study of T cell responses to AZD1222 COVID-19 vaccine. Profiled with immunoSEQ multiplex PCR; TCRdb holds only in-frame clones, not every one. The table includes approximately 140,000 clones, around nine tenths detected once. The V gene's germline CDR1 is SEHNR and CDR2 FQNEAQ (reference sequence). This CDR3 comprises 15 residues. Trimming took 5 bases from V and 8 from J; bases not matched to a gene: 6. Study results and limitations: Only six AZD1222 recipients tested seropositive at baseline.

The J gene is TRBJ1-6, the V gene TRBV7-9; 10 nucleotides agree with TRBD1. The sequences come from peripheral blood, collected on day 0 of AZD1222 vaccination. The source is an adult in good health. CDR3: CASSDPGTGDSPLHF. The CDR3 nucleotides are TGTGCCAGCAGCGACCCGGGGACAGGGGATTCACCCCTCCACTTT.